The 16 T cell receptor beta chains reported below all come from one sample, sequenced in a study of blood T cell repertoires in COVID-19. Generated by immunoSEQ multiplex PCR, the TCRdb table keeps only in-frame clones and is missing some. The sample shows about 270,000 clones, 70% to 90% of them seen only once. Sequencing was done on a sample of peripheral blood. The source of these receptors is a woman in her sixties or seventies with COVID-19, enrolled during active disease.

The chain uses TRBV19 and TRBJ1-2; D is possibly TRBD1 (6 bases). Germline CDR1 reads LNHDA; CDR2 reads SQIVND (reference sequence). CDR3 length: 15 residues. V lost 5 bases and J 0 bases, leaving 13 bases between the germline ends. The CDR3 coding sequence is TGTGCCAGTAGTTTCAGACAGGACCCTAACTATGGCTACACCTTC. It translates to CASSFRQDPNYGYTF. Full variable domain (missing parts from reference TRBV19 and TRBJ1-2): DGGITQSPKYLFRKEGQNVTLSCEQNLNHDAMYWYRQDPGQGLRLIYYSQIVNDFQKGDIAEGYSVSREKKESFPLTVTSAQKNPTAFYLCASSFRQDPNYGYTFGSGTRLTVV.

The chain links TRBV9 to TRBJ2-7, with 13 bases fitting TRBD2. The CDR3 totals 17 residues. Germline V gene lookup returns CDR1 SGDLS and CDR2 YYNGEE. With 4 bases clipped from V and 0 bases from J, the junction kept 7 bases outside the gene matches. CDR3 nucleotides: TGTGCCAGCAGCCAGGGACTAGCGGGGTCGAGCTCCTACGAGCAGTACTTC. This gives the protein CASSQGLAGSSSYEQYF.

This clone was picked up one time. The gene calls are TRBV7-2 and TRBJ2-1, with no clear D. Germline lookup yields CDR1 SGHTA and CDR2 FQGNSA. The V end lost 2 bases, the J end lost 3 bases, and 11 bases lay between the germline ends. The CDR3 runs 15 residues. CDR3 amino acids: CASSLRTQIYNEQFF. The CDR3 DNA follows: TGTGCCAGCAGCTTAAGAACTCAAATCTACAATGAGCAGTTCTTC.

V gene TRBV7-8 combines with J gene TRBJ1-3, with no clear D. The CDR3 sequence is 15 residues long. Between the trimmed V and J ends, which lost 5 bases and 2 bases, there was a span of 13 bases. CDR1 and CDR2 (germline): SGHVS, FQNEAQ. For the CDR3, the DNA is TGTGCCAGCAGCCCCAGAGGGCTGGCTGGAAACACCATATATTTT. It is translated as CASSPRGLAGNTIYF.

The chain employs TRBV28 and TRBJ1-2; D call uncertain. The CDR3 runs to 13 residues. Germline V gives CDR1 MDHEN, CDR2 SYDVKM. Between the trimmed V and J ends, which lost 5 bases and 6 bases, there was a span of 13 bases. The CDR3 DNA follows: TGTGCCAGCAGTCCCGGGTCGTGGGATGGCTACACCTTC. This encodes CASSPGSWDGYTF.

Notes on this clone: The same CDR3 is also encoded by other DNA sequences in this sample. The chain has TRBV5-1 and TRBJ2-3, with D possibly TRBD2 on 6 matching bases. V was cut by 0 bases and J by 2 bases, with 7 bases left in between. This CDR3 spans 14 amino acids. Germline V gene lookup returns CDR1 SGHRS and CDR2 YFSETQ. The chain's CDR3 is CASSLGDSTDTQYF. The CDR3 DNA sequence: TGCGCCAGCAGCTTGGGGGACTCCACAGATACGCAGTATTTT.

J is TRBJ1-3 and V is TRBV5-5, with D tentatively TRBD1 (5 bases). The germline V gene has CDR1 SGHKS and CDR2 YYEKEE (reference sequence). This CDR3 spans 14 amino acids. V shed 4 bases and J shed 0 bases, with 8 bases lying between them. The CDR3 is CASSAGVSGNTIYF. In nucleotides, the CDR3 is TGTGCCAGCAGCGCGGGGGTCTCTGGAAACACCATATATTTT.

The chain recombines TRBV10-1 with TRBJ2-2; the match to TRBD2 covers 7 bases. Per the germline V gene, CDR1 is WNHNN and CDR2 is SYGVQD (reference sequence). The CDR3 consists of 15 residues. Trimming removed 5 bases from V and 5 bases from J; junction bases left unmatched: 8. CDR3 nucleotides: TGCGCCAGCAGTACTGGCGGGGGAAGGACCGGGGAGCTGTTTTTT. Encoded protein: CASSTGGGRTGELFF.

V gene TRBV15 combines with J gene TRBJ1-1, with a weak D call TRBD1 (6 bases). The CDR3 has 13 amino acids. Trimming removed 1 base from V and 11 bases from J, with 14 bases in between. Looked up from germline, CDR1 is LNHNV and CDR2 is YYDKDF (reference sequence). Written as DNA, the CDR3 is TGTGCCACCAGCAGAGGGGAAGGGGGGGTTGCTTTCTTT. Translated: CATSRGEGGVAFF.

The V and J genes are TRBV5-1 and TRBJ1-3, with 7 bases fitting TRBD1. Germline V gene lookup returns CDR1 SGHRS and CDR2 YFSETQ. The CDR3 is made up of 16 amino acids. Trimming at V came to 3 bases and at J to 0 bases, leaving 6 bases not matched to a gene. CDR3 in amino acids: CASSWTGQSSGNTIYF. The CDR3 DNA sequence: TGCGCCAGCAGCTGGACGGGACAGAGCTCTGGAAACACCATATATTTT. Complete variable domain (other parts from reference TRBV5-1 and TRBJ1-3): KAGVTQTPRYLIKTRGQQVTLSCSPISGHRSVSWYQQTPGQGLQFLFEYFSETQRNKGNFPGRFSGRQFSNSRSEMNVSTLELGDSALYLCASSWTGQSSGNTIYFGEGSWLTVV.

The chain recombines TRBV5-6 with TRBJ2-7, with D possibly being TRBD1 (5 bases). CDR3 size: 17 residues. Germline assignment: CDR1 SGHDT and CDR2 YYEEEE. V was pared by 3 bases and J by 3 bases, with 22 bases between. CDR3 protein: CASSSNHVQVLNYEQYF. For the CDR3, the DNA is TGTGCCAGCAGCTCTAACCACGTACAGGTTCTCAACTACGAGCAGTACTTC.

In this sample, this clone turned up a few times. The chain recombines TRBV6-2 or TRBV6-3 with TRBJ1-1; D ambiguous. The CDR3 is 13 amino acids. Germline CDR1 is MNHEY and CDR2 is SVGEGT. Trimming took off 0 bases at V and 7 bases at J, with 9 bases between the two ends. CDR3 nucleotides: TGTGCCAGCAGTTACTCGATCGAGGATGAAGCTTTCTTT. Residues: CASSYSIEDEAFF.

The chain couples TRBV2 to TRBJ2-2; D might be TRBD1 (5 bases). The CDR3 length is 15 residues. The germline V gene has CDR1 SNHLY and CDR2 FYNNEI. V shed 6 bases and J shed 1 base, with 12 bases lying between them. The CDR3 region has the DNA TGTGCCAGCAGGATAAACCAGGGGAACACCGGGGAGCTGTTTTTT. This gives the protein CASRINQGNTGELFF.

The genes are TRBV5-1 and TRBJ2-3; TRBD1 agrees at 7 bases. The CDR3 extends over 16 amino acids. Germline V lookup: CDR1 SGHRS, CDR2 YFSETQ. Germline trimming cut 0 bases from V and 4 bases from J; bases unmatched to any gene: 8. The CDR3 DNA sequence: TGCGCCAGCAGCTTGGGACAGGGAACGGAGTCAGATACGCAGTATTTT. This gives the protein CASSLGQGTESDTQYF.

V is TRBV18 and J is TRBJ2-6, with D maybe TRBD1 (5 bases). The CDR3 loop spans 17 amino acids. The germline CDR1 and CDR2 sequences are KGHSH and LQKENI. The germline V and J ends were trimmed by 3 bases and 0 bases, with 12 bases remaining between them. CDR3 sequence (DNA): TGTGCCAGCTCACCCTCCAGGGCCGGCTCTGGGGCCAACGTCCTGACTTTC. This codes for CASSPSRAGSGANVLTF.

This chain joins TRBV7-8 and TRBJ1-1, with 9 bases matching TRBD1. The CDR3 sequence is 17 residues long. Germline CDR1 is SGHVS and CDR2 is FQNEAQ. With 10 bases clipped from V and 1 base from J, the junction kept 16 bases outside the gene matches. CDR3: CATRATTGGIANTEAFF. In DNA, the CDR3 is TGTGCCACCCGGGCTACTACAGGGGGCATCGCGAACACTGAAGCTTTCTTT.